This T cell receptor beta chain derives from a study of PD-L1 blockade in urothelial cancer. Whole-study context: Patients commenced atezolizumab at some point between 2014 and 2015, and it was given at 1,200 mg intravenously every 3 weeks. Median blood clonality was around 0.08, with about 86,000 unique TCRs. Researchers looked at the blood 3 weeks (second dose) and 6 weeks after treatment began.

V lost 3 bases and J lost 1; bases outside the gene matches: 8. Germline V gene data show CDR1 as MNHEY and CDR2 as SMNVEV (reference sequence). The CDR3 spans 16 residues. Patients' cancers were locally advanced or metastatic urothelial carcinomas. TCRdb keeps only in-frame clones here, not all; method: immunoSEQ multiplex PCR. Among around 100,000 clones listed, roughly nine tenths were seen once. This sample comprised PBMCs, obtained around atezolizumab (anti-PD-L1) treatment. This TCR derives from an elderly woman with urothelial cancer. The rearrangement joins TRBV27 to TRBJ1-1, with TRBD1 matching 7 bases. The CDR3 spells CASSFDGRGRNTEAFF. CDR3 bases: TGTGCCAGCAGTTTCGACGGGAGGGGGCGGAACACTGAAGCTTTCTTT.